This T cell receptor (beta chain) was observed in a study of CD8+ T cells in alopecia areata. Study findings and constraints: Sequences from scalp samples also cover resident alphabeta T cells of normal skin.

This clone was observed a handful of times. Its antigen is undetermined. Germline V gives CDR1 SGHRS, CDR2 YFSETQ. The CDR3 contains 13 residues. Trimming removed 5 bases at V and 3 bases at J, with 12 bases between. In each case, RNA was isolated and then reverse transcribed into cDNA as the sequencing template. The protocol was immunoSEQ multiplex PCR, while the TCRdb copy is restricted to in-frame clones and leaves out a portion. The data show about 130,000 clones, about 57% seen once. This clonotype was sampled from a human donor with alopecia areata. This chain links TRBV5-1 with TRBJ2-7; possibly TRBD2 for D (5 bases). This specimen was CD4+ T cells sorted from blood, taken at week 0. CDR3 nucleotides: TGCGCCAGCAGGCACACTGGACTCTACGAGCAGTACTTC. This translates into CASRHTGLYEQYF.